This T cell receptor (beta chain) was sequenced in a study of immune characterization of retroperitoneal liposarcoma. Germline V lookup: CDR1 SGHAT, CDR2 FQDESV (reference sequence). J was trimmed by 11 bases and V by 1 base; bases with no gene match: 12. The CDR3 totals 15 residues. Via MiXCR, TCRdb re-called the PCR reads, giving one row per CDR3 protein. Of 12,000 or so distinct CDR3 sequences listed, approximately 26% are singletons. This sequence originates from a female donor with retroperitoneal liposarcoma. V usage is TRBV11-1 and J usage is TRBJ2-5; the match to TRBD1 covers 8 bases. Sequenced: tumor tissue. The CDR3 is CASSLGQGNYNEQYF. The CDR3 nucleotides are TGTGCCAGCAGCTTAGGACAGGGGAACTACAATGAGCAGTACTTC.